This T cell receptor (beta chain) originates from a study of cytomegalovirus exposure and HLA in healthy donors. The CDR3 contains 14 residues. Trimming removed 3 bases at V and 4 bases at J, with 10 bases between. Per germline, CDR1 SGDLS and CDR2 YYNGEE. Both 60 Vbeta primers and 13 Jbeta primers went into the PCR. Only in-frame clones appear in the TCRdb table, and some are missing; sequencing was by immunoSEQ multiplex PCR. The repertoire consists of 160,000 or so clones, with 60% to 80% occurring once and the leading ten covering roughly 6%. The sample consisted of PBMCs. This receptor was identified in a man aged 40-55 years in good health and CMV-seropositive. The V gene is TRBV9, the J gene TRBJ2-2; D unresolved. CDR3 loop: CASSERPGTGELFF. CDR3 sequence (DNA): TGTGCCAGCAGCGAACGACCAGGCACCGGGGAGCTGTTTTTT.